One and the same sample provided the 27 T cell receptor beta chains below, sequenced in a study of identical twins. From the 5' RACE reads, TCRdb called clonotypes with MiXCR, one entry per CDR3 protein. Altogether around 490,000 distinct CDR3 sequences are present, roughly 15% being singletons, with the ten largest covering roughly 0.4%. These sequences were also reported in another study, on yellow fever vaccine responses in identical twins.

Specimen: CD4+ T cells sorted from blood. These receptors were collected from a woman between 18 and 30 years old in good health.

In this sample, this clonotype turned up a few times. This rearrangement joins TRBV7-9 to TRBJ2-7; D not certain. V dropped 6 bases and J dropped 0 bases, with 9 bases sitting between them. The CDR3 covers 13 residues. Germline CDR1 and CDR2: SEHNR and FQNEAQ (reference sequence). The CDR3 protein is CASSPKSSYEQYF. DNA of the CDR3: TGTGCCAGCAGTCCGAAGAGCTCCTACGAGCAGTACTTC.

The CDR3 bases are TGTGCCAGCAGCCCAACGGGACAGTCTCCTCTGTCCCAGTACTTC. As protein: CASSPTGQSPLSQYF. V and J are TRBV5-5 and TRBJ2-5; 7 positions match TRBD1. Germline assignment: CDR1 SGHKS and CDR2 YYEKEE (reference sequence). The V and J ends lost 4 bases and 9 bases, in that order; junction bases with no gene match: 15. CDR3 length: 15 residues.

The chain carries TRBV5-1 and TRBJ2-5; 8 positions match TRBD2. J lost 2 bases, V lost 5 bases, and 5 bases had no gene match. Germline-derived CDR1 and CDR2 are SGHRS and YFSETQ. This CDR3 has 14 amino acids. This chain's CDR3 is CASRGGRTQETQYF. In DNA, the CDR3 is TGCGCCAGCAGGGGCGGGAGGACACAAGAGACCCAGTACTTC.

CDR3: CASSGFVVVTDTQYF. As DNA, the CDR3 is TGTGCCAGCAGTGGGTTCGTAGTCGTCACAGATACGCAGTATTTT. V usage is TRBV2 and J usage is TRBJ2-3; the D is unclear. This CDR3 has 15 amino acids. The ends were cut back, 4 bases at V and 2 bases at J, with 13 bases in the middle. The germline V gene has CDR1 SNHLY and CDR2 FYNNEI.

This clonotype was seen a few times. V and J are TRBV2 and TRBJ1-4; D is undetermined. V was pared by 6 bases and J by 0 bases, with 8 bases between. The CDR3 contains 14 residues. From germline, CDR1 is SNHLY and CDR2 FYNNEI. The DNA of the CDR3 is TGTGCCAGCAGCCCCCTTGCAACTAATGAAAAACTGTTTTTT. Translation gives CASSPLATNEKLFF. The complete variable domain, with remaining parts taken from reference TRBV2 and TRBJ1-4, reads EPEVTQTPSHQVTQMGQEVILRCVPISNHLYFYWYRQILGQKVEFLVSFYNNEISEKSEIFDDQFSVERPDGSNFTLKIRSTKLEDSAMYFCASSPLATNEKLFFGSGTQLSVL.

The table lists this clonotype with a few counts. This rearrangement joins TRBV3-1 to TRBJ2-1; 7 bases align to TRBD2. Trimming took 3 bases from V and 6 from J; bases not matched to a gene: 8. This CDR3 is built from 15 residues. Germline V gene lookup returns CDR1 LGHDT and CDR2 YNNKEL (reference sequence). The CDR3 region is CASSHFVSGGNEQFF. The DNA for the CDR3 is TGTGCCAGCAGCCACTTCGTCTCGGGGGGCAATGAGCAGTTCTTC.

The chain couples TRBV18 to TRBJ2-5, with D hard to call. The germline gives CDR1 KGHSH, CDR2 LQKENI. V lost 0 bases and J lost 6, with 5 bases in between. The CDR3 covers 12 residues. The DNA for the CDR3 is TGTGCCAGCTCACCACCACATCAGACCCAGTACTTC. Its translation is CASSPPHQTQYF.

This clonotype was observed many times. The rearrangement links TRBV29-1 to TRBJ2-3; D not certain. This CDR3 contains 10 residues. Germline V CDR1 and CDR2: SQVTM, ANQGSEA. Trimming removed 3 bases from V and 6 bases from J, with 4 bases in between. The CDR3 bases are TGCAGCGTTGATTACGATACGCAGTATTTT. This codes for CSVDYDTQYF.

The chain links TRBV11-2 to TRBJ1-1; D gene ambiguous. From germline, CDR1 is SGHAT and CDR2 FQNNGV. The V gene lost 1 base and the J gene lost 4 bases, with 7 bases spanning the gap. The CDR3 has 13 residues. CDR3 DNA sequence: TGTGCCAGCAGCTTAGTTACGGGCACTGAAGCTTTCTTT. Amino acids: CASSLVTGTEAFF.

CDR3 nucleotide sequence: TGTGCCAGCACTGCGCCGAGGCTCAGTGGTGGCTACACCTTC. Translated: CASTAPRLSGGYTF. The chain carries TRBV6-1 and TRBJ1-2; D remains unclear. The CDR3 extends over 14 amino acids. Trimming removed 7 bases from V and 7 bases from J, with 19 bases in between. Germline values: CDR1 MNHNS, CDR2 SASEGT.

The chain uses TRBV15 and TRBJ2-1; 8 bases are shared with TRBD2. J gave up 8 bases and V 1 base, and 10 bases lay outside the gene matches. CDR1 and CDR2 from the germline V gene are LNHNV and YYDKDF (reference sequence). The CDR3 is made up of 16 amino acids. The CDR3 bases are TGTGCCACCAGCAGAGTCATGACGGGGGGGCCCGATGAGCAGTTCTTC. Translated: CATSRVMTGGPDEQFF.

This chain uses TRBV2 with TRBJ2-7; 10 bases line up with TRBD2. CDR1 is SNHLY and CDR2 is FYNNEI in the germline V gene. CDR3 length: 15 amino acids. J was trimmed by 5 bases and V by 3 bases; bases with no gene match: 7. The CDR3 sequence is CASSESASGSDEQYF. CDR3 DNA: TGTGCCAGCAGTGAGTCTGCTAGCGGGAGTGACGAGCAGTACTTC.

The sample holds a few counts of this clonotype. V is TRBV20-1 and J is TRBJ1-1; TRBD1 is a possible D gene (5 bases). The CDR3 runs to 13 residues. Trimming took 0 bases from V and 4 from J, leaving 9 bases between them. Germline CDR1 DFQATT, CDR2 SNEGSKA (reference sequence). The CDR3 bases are TGCAGTGCTAGAGATGGGGGATCCACTGAAGCTTTCTTT. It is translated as CSARDGGSTEAFF.

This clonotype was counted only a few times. The CDR3 loop reads CALRGSGSGNTIYF. DNA of the CDR3: TGTGCCCTCAGAGGCTCAGGCTCTGGAAACACCATATATTTT. The chain links TRBV7-9 to TRBJ1-3, with unresolved D. The germline V and J ends were trimmed by 11 bases and 0 bases, with 14 bases remaining between them. The CDR3 spans 14 residues. CDR1 is SEHNR, CDR2 FQNEAQ, per germline (reference sequence).

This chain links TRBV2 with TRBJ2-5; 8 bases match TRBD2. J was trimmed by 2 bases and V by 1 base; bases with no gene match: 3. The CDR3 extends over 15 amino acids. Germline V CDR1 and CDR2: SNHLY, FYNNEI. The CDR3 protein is CASSEELAGQETQYF. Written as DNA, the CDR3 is TGTGCCAGCAGTGAAGAGTTAGCGGGGCAAGAGACCCAGTACTTC.

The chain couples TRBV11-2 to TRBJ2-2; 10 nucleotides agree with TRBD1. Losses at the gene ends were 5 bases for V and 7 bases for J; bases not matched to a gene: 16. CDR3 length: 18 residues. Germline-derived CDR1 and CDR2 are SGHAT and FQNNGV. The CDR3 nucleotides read TGTGCCAGCAGCCTAAGACTTCAAGGGACAGGGGACAACGGGGAGCTGTTTTTT. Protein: CASSLRLQGTGDNGELFF.

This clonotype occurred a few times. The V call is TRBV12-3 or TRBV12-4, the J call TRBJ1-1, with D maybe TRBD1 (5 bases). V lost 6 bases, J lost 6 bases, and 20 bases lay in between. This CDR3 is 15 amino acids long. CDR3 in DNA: TGTGCCAGCAGCTACCCGAGCCGGGGGGGTCCTGAAGCTTTCTTT. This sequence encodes CASSYPSRGGPEAFF.

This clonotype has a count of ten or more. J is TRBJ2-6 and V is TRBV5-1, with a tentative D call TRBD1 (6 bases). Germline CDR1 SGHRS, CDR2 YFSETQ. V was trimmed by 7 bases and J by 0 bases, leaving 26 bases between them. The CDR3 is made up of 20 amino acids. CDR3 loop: CASRVEFSGTPYSGANVLTF. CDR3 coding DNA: TGCGCCAGCCGCGTCGAATTTTCCGGGACACCTTACTCTGGGGCCAACGTCCTGACTTTC.

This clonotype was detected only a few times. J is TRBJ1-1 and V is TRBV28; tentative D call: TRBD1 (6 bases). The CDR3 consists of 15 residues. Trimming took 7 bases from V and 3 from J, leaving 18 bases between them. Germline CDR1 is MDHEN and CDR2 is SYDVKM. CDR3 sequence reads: CASINGGSGDTEAFF. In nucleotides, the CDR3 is TGTGCCAGCATAAATGGGGGCTCGGGGGACACTGAAGCTTTCTTT.

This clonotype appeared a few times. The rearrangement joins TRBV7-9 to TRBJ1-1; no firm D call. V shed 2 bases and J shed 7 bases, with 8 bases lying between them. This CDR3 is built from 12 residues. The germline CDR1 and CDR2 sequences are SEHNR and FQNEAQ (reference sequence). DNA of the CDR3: TGTGCCAGCAGCTTACCCAGTAATGAAGCTTTCTTT. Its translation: CASSLPSNEAFF.

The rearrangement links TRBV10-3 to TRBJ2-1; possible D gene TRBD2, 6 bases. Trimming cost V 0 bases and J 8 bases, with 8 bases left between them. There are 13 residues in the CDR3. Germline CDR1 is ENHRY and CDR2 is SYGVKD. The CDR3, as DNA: TGTGCCATCAGTGAGTCGGTAGCGGATGAGCAGTTCTTC. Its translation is CAISESVADEQFF.

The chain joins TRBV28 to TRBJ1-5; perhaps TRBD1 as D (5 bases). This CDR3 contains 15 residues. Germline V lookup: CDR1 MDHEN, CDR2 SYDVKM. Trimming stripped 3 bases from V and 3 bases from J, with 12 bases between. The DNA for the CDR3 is TGTGCCAGCAGTTTGCAGGGTTCCAACAATCAGCCCCAGCATTTT. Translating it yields CASSLQGSNNQPQHF.

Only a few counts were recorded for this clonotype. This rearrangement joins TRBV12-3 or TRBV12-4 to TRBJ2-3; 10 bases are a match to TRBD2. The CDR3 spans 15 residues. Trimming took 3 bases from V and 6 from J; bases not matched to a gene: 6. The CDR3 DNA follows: TGTGCCAGCAGTTTTAACAGCGGGGGGGGGGATACGCAGTATTTT. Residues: CASSFNSGGGDTQYF.

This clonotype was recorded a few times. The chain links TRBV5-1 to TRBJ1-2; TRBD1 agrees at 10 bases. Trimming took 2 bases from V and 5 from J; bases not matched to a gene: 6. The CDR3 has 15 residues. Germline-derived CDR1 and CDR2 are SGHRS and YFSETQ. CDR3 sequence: CASSLRQGAEYGYTF. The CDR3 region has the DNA TGCGCCAGCAGCTTAAGACAGGGGGCTGAATATGGCTACACCTTC. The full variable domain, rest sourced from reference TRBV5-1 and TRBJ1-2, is KAGVTQTPRYLIKTRGQQVTLSCSPISGHRSVSWYQQTPGQGLQFLFEYFSETQRNKGNFPGRFSGRQFSNSRSEMNVSTLELGDSALYLCASSLRQGAEYGYTFGSGTRLTVV.

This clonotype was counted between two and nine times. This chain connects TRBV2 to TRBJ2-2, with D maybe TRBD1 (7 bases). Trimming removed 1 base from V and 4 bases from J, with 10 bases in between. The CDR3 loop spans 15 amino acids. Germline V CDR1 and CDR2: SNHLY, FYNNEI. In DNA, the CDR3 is TGTGCCAGCAGTGAAGTCCAGGGGGGCACCGGGGAGCTGTTTTTT. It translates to CASSEVQGGTGELFF.

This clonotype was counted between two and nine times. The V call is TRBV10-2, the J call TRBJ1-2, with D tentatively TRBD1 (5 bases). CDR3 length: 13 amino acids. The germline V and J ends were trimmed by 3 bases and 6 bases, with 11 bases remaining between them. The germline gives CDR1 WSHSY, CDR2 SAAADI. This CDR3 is CASSEGRVNGYTF. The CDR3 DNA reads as TGCGCCAGCAGTGAAGGCAGGGTTAATGGCTACACCTTC.

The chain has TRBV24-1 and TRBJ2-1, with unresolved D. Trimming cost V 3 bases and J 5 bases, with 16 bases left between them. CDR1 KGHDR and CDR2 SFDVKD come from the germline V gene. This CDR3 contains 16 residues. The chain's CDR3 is CATSDGDSPVDNEQFF. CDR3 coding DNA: TGTGCCACCAGTGATGGTGACTCTCCCGTCGACAATGAGCAGTTCTTC.